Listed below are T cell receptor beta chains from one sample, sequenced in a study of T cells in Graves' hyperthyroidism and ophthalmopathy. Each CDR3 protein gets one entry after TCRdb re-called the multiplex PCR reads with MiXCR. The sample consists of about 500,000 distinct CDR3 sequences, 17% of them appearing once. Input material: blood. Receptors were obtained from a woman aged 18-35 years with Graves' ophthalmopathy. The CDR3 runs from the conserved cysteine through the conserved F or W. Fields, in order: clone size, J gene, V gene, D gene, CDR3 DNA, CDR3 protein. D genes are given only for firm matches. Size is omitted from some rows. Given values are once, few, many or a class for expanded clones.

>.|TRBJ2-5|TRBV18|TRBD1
TGTGCCAGCTCACTCGGACAGGGGGAACAAGAGACCCAGTACTTC
CASSLGQGEQETQYF
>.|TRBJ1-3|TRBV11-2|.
TGTGCCAGCTCACCAGTATGGGACACCAACTCTGGAAACACCATATATTTT
CASSPVWDTNSGNTIYF
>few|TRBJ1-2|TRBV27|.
TGTGCCAGCAGTTGGGCCCCTAACTATGGCTACACCTTC
CASSWAPNYGYTF
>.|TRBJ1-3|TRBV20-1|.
TGCAGTGCTACCATAGGGATCCCTGGAAACACCATATATTTT
CSATIGIPGNTIYF
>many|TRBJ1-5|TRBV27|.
TGTGCCAGCAGTTTTCTACCGAGTAATCAGCCCCAGCATTTT
CASSFLPSNQPQHF
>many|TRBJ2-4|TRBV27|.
TGTGCCAGCAGTCCATGGACAGCCGAAGCCAAAAACATTCAGTACTTC
CASSPWTAEAKNIQYF
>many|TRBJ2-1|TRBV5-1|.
TGCGCCAGCAGCGTGGACTACCCGCCCTACAATGAGCAGTTCTTC
CASSVDYPPYNEQFF
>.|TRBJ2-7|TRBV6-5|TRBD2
TGTGCCAGCAGTTACCTGCAGTCCGGGGGGTACGAGCAGTACTTC
CASSYLQSGGYEQYF
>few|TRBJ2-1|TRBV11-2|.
TGTGCCAGCAGCCTCCTTTCCATGGGTCCGACCATCGATGAGCAGTTCTTC
CASSLLSMGPTIDEQFF
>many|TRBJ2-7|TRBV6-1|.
TGTGCCAGCAGTTTCGGTAGCCAACCCTACTCCTACGAGCAGTACTTC
CASSFGSQPYSYEQYF
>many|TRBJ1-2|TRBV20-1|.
TGCAGTGCTAGAGACGGGGGGTACTATGGCTACACCTTC
CSARDGGYYGYTF
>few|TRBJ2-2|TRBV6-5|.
TGTGCCAGCAGTTACGGTGGGGGGAGGACCGGGGAGCTGTTTTTT
CASSYGGGRTGELFF
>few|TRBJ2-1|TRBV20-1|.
TGCAGTGCCCCCCCCAGCGGAGGGGTAAATGAGCAGTTCTTC
CSAPPSGGVNEQFF
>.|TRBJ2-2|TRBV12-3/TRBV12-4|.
TGTGCCAGCAGTTTAGGTCTGTTCACCGGGGAGCTGTTTTTT
CASSLGLFTGELFF